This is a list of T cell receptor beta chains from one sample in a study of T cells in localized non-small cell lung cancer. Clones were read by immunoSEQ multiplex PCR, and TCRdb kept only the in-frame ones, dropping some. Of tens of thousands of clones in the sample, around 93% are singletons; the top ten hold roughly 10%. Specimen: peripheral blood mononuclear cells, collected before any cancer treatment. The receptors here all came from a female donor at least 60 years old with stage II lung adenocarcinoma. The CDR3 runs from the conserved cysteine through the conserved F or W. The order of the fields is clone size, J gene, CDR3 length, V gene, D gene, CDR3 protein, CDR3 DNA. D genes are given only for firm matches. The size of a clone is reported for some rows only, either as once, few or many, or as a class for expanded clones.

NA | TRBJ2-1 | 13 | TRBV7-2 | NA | CASSLVGYNEQFF | TGTGCCAGCAGCTTAGTAGGCTACAATGAGCAGTTCTTC
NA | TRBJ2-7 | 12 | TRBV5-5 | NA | CASSPATYEQYF | TGTGCCAGCAGCCCCGCGACCTACGAGCAGTACTTC
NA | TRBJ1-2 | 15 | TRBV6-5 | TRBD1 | CASSLAGTVPYGYTF | TGTGCCAGCAGCCTAGCCGGGACAGTCCCCTATGGCTACACCTTC
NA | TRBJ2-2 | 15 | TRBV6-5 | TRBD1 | CASSYLSRGPGELFF | TGTGCCAGCAGTTACCTCTCCAGGGGGCCCGGGGAGCTGTTTTTT
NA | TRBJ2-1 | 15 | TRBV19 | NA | CASSRDQSSYNEQFF | TGTGCCAGTAGTCGGGACCAGAGCTCCTACAATGAGCAGTTCTTC
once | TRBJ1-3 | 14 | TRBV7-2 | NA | CASSLVGSGNTIYF | TGTGCCAGCAGCTTAGTAGGCAGTGGAAACACCATATATTTT
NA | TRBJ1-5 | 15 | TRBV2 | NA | CASSGRTNSNQPQHF | TGTGCCAGCAGTGGGAGAACAAATAGCAATCAGCCCCAGCATTTT
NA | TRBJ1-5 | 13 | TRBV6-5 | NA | CASSRNLNQPQHF | TGTGCCAGCAGTCGGAACCTCAATCAGCCCCAGCATTTT
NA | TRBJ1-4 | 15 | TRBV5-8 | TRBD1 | CASSNGQGAPEKLFF | TGTGCCAGCAGCAACGGACAGGGGGCGCCCGAAAAACTGTTTTTT
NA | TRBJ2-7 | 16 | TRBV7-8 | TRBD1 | CASSLPMGQVTYEQYF | TGTGCCAGCAGCTTACCGATGGGACAGGTTACCTACGAGCAGTACTTC
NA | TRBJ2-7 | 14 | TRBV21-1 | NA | CASSKGDNSYEQYF | TGTGCCAGCAGCAAGGGGGACAATTCCTACGAGCAGTACTTC
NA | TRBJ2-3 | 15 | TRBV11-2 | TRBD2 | CASSESGMTADTQYF | TGTGCCAGCAGCGAGAGCGGGATGACGGCAGATACGCAGTATTTT
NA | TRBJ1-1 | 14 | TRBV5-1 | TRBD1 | CASSEGTAGTEAFF | TGCGCCAGCAGCGAAGGGACAGCGGGGACTGAAGCTTTCTTT
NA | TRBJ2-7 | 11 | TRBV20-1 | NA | CSGNDQVEQYF | TGCAGTGGGAACGATCAGGTCGAGCAGTACTTC
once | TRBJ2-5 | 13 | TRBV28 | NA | CASSLRPRETQYF | TGTGCCAGCAGTTTACGCCCCCGTGAGACCCAGTACTTC
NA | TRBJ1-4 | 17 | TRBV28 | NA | CASSPTAPGDSNEKLFF | TGTGCCAGCAGTCCGACTGCCCCAGGGGATTCGAATGAAAAACTGTTTTTT
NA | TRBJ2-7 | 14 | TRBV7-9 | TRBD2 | CASSPGTSGYEQYF | TGTGCCAGCAGCCCCGGGACTAGCGGTTACGAGCAGTACTTC
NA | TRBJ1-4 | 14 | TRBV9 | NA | CASGRSGANEKLFF | TGTGCCAGCGGGAGGTCAGGGGCTAATGAAAAACTGTTTTTT
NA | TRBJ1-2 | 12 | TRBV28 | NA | CASNLGGNGYTF | TGTGCCAGCAACCTGGGAGGGAATGGCTACACCTTC
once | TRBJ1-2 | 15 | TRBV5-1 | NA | CASSLNPGTNYGYTF | TGCGCCAGCAGCTTGAACCCCGGGACTAACTATGGCTACACCTTC
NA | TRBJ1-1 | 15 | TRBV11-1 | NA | CASSLERRRNTEAFF | TGTGCGAGCAGCTTAGAAAGGCGCAGGAACACTGAAGCTTTCTTT
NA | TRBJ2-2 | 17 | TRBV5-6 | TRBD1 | CASSWGPDRVKAGELFF | TGTGCCAGCAGCTGGGGCCCTGACAGGGTGAAGGCCGGGGAGCTGTTTTTT
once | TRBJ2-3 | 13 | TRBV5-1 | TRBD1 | CASSSTGGDTQYF | TGCGCCAGCAGCTCGACAGGGGGAGATACGCAGTATTTT
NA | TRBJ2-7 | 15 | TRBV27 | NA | CASSSSQGRPYEQYF | TGTGCCAGCAGTTCCTCACAGGGACGCCCCTACGAGCAGTACTTC
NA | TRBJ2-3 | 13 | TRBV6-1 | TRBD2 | CASSEINGGAQYF | TGTGCCAGCAGTGAAATAAACGGGGGGGCGCAGTATTTT
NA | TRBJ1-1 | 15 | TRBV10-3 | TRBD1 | CAISAVTGENTEAFF | TGTGCCATCAGTGCTGTTACAGGGGAGAACACTGAAGCTTTCTTT
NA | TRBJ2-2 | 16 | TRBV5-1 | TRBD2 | CASSLVGTTNTGELFF | TGCGCCAGCAGCTTGGTCGGGACTACGAACACCGGGGAGCTGTTTTTT
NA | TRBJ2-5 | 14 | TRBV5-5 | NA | CASSLKGIQETQYF | TGTGCCAGCAGCTTGAAGGGGATCCAAGAGACCCAGTACTTC
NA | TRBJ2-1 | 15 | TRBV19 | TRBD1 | CASSIDRGLYNEQFF | TGTGCCAGTAGTATTGACAGGGGTTTATACAATGAGCAGTTCTTC
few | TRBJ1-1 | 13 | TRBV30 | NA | CAWSRELNTEAFF | TGTGCCTGGAGTCGAGAGTTGAACACTGAAGCTTTCTTT
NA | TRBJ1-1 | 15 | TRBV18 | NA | CASYPRSGDHTEAFF | TGTGCCAGCTACCCCAGATCAGGGGATCACACTGAAGCTTTCTTT
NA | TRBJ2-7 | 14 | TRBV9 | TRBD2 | CASSMGTSEGEQYF | TGTGCCAGCAGCATGGGGACTAGCGAGGGCGAGCAGTACTTC
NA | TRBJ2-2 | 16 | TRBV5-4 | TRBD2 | CASSHKRGGSPGELFF | TGTGCCAGCAGCCATAAGCGGGGGGGCTCCCCCGGGGAGCTGTTTTTT
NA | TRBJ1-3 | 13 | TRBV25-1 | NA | CASSGLKVRTIYF | TGTGCCAGCAGTGGACTGAAGGTACGGACCATATATTTT
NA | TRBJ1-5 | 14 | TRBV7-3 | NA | CASSLEPGLQPQHF | TGTGCCAGCAGCTTAGAACCGGGATTGCAGCCCCAGCATTTT
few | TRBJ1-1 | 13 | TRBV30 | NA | CAWRQGGNTEAFF | TGTGCCTGGAGACAGGGAGGGAACACTGAAGCTTTCTTT
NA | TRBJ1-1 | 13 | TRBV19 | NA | CASKHVDGTEAFF | TGTGCCAGTAAGCATGTGGACGGGACTGAAGCTTTCTTT
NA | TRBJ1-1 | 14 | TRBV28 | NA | CASREHSRDTEAFF | TGTGCCAGCAGGGAACATAGCCGGGACACTGAAGCTTTCTTT
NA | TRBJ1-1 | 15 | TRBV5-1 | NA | CASSLEPGANTEAFF | TGCGCCAGCAGCTTGGAACCAGGGGCGAACACTGAAGCTTTCTTT
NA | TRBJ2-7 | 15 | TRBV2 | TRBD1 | CASSEGLGQYYEQYF | TGTGCCAGCAGTGAGGGCCTGGGACAGTACTACGAGCAGTACTTC
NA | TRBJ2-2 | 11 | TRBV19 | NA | CASRGTGELFF | TGTGCCAGTAGGGGAACCGGGGAGCTGTTTTTT
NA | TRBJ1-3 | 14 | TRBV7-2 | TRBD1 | CASSLGTGKDTIYF | TGTGCCAGCAGCTTGGGGACAGGGAAGGACACCATATATTTT
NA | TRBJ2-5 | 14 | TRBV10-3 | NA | CAISELGGKETQYF | TGTGCCATCAGTGAGTTAGGAGGTAAAGAGACCCAGTACTTC
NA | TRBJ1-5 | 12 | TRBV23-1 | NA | CASSYGNQPQHF | TGCGCCAGCAGTTATGGCAATCAGCCCCAGCATTTT
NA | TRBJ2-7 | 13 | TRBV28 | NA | CASSRPSPYEQYF | TGTGCCAGCAGTCGGCCCTCCCCCTACGAGCAGTACTTC
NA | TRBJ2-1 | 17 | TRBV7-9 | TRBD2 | CASSRRGGTSGMYEQFF | TGTGCCAGCAGCCGACGGGGCGGGACTAGCGGGATGTATGAGCAGTTCTTC
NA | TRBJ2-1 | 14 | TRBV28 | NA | CASSLSDWGNEQFF | TGTGCCAGCAGTTTAAGTGACTGGGGGAATGAGCAGTTCTTC
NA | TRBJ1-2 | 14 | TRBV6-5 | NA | CASSYGGVAYGYTF | TGTGCCAGCAGTTACGGGGGAGTCGCCTATGGCTACACCTTC
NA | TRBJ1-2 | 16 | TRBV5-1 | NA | CASSPGSGQINYGYTF | TGCGCCAGCAGCCCCGGATCGGGACAAATTAACTATGGCTACACCTTC
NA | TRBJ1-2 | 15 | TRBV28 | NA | CASSPSGRRGYGYTF | TGTGCCAGCAGTCCCTCCGGTCGGAGAGGCTATGGCTACACCTTC
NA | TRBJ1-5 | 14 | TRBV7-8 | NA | CASSLGQENQPQHF | TGTGCCAGCAGCTTAGGACAGGAAAATCAGCCCCAGCATTTT
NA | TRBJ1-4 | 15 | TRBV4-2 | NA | CASKGLGARDEKLFF | TGTGCCAGCAAGGGGTTAGGGGCTCGGGATGAAAAACTGTTTTTT
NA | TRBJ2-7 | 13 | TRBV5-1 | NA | CASSLEGGYEQYF | TGCGCCAGCAGCTTGGAAGGGGGCTACGAGCAGTACTTC
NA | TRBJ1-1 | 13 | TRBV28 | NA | CASSLRENTEAFF | TGTGCCAGCAGTTTGAGGGAGAACACTGAAGCTTTCTTT
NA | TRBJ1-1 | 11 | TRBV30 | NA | CARQRGTEAFF | TGTGCCCGACAGAGGGGCACTGAAGCTTTCTTT
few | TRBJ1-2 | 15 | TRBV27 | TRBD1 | CASSFGVGGTAGYTF | TGTGCCAGCAGTTTCGGGGTAGGGGGGACAGCAGGCTACACCTTC